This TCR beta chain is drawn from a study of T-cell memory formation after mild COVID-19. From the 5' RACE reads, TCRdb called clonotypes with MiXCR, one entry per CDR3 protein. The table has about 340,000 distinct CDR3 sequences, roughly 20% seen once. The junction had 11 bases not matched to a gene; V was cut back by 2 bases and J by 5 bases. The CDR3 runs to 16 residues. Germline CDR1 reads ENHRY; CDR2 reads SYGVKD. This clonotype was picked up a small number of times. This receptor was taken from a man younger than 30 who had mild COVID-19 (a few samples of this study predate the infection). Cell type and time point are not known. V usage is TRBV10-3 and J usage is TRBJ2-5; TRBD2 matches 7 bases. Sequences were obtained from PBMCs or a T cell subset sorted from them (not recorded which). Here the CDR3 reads CAISELGGSRDETQYF. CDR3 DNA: TGTGCCATCAGTGAGCTGGGGGGGTCACGGGATGAGACCCAGTACTTC.